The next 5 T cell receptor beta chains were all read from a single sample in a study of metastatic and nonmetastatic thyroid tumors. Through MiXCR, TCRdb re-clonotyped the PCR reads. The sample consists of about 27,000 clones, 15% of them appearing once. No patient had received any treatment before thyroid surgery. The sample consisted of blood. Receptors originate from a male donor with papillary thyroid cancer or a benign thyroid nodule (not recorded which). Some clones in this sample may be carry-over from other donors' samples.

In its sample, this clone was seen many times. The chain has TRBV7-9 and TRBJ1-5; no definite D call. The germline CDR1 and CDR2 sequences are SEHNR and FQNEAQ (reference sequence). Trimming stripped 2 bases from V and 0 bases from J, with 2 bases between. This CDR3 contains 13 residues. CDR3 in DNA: TGTGCCAGCAGCTTATCTAGCAATCAGCCCCAGCATTTT. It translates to CASSLSSNQPQHF.

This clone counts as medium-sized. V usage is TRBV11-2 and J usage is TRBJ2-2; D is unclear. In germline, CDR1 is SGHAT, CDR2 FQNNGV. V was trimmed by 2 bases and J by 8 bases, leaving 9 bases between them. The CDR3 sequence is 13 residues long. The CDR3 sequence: CASSLYGAGELFF. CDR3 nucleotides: TGTGCCAGCAGCTTATATGGTGCGGGGGAGCTGTTTTTT.

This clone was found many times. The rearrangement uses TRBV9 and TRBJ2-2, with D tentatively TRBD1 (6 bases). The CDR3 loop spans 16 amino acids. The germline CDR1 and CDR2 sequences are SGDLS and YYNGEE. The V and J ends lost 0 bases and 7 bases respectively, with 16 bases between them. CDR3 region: CASSVATGYGIGELFF. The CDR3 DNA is TGTGCCAGCAGCGTAGCAACAGGGTACGGTATCGGGGAGCTGTTTTTT.

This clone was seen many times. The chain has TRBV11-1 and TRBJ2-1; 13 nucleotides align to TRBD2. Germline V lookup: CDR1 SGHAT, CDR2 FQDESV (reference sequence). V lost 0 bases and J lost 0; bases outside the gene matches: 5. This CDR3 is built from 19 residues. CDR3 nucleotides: TGTGCCAGCAGCTTAGCGCTTCGGACTAGCGGGAGCTCCTACAATGAGCAGTTCTTC. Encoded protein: CASSLALRTSGSSYNEQFF. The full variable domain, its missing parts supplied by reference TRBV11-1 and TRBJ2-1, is EAEVAQSPRYKITEKSQAVAFWCDPISGHATLYWYRQILGQGPELLVQFQDESVVDDSQLPKDRFSAERLKGVDSTLKIQPAELGDSAMYLCASSLALRTSGSSYNEQFFGPGTRLTVL.

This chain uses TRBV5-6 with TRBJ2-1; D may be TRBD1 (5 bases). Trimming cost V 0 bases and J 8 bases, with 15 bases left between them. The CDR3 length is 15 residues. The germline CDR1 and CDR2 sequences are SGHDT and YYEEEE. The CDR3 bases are TGTGCCAGCAGCTTGGGAGGCGGTGGGGCCTATGAGCAGTTCTTC. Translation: CASSLGGGGAYEQFF.